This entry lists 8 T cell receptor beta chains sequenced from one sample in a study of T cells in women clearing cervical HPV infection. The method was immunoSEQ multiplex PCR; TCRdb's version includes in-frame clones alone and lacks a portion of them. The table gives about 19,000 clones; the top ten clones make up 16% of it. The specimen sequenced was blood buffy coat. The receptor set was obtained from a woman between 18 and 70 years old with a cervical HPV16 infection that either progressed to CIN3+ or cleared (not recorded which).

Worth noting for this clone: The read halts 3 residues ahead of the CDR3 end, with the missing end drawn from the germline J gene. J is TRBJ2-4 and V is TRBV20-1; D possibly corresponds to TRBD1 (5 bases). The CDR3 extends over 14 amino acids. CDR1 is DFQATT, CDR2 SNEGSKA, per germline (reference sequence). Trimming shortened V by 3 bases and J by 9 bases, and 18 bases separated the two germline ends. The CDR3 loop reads CSARDISGRVIQYF. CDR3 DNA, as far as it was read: TGCAGTGCTAGGGACATTTCTGGACGGGTCATT.

The CDR3 sequence: CASSLLEVTNEKLFF. The CDR3 bases that were read are TGTGCCAGCAGCTTACTAGAAGTTACTAATGAAAAG. V gene TRBV7-8 combines with J gene TRBJ2-2; no reliable D call. The sequence runs out 3 residues before the end of the CDR3; the remainder is reconstructed from the germline J gene. There are 15 residues in the CDR3. Germline CDR1 reads SGHVS; CDR2 reads FQNEAQ. Complete variable domain (other parts from reference TRBV7-8 and TRBJ2-2): GAGVSQSPRYKVAKRGQDVALRCDPISGHVSLFWYQQALGQGPEFLTYFQNEAQLDKSGLPSDRFFAERPEGSVSTLKIQRTQQEDSAVYLCASSLLEVTNEKLFFGEGSRLTVL.

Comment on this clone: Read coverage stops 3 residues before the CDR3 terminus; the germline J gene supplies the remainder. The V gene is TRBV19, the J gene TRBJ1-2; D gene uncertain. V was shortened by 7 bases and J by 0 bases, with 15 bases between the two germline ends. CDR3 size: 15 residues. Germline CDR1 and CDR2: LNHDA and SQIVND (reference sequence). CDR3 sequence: CASTPTPETNYGYTF. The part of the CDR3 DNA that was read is TGTGCCAGTACCCCTACCCCTGAGACTAACTATGGC.

The CDR3 bases that were read are TGCAGTGCGACGCGCGGGGGGGGAGGTGTGGAGACC. Translating it yields CSATRGGGGVET. The complete CDR3 protein is CSATRGGGGVETQYF. The rearrangement uses TRBV20-1 and TRBJ2-5; 9 bases agree with TRBD2. The read ends 3 residues shy of where the CDR3 ends; the end is completed using the germline J gene. Losses at the gene ends were 6 bases for V and 5 bases for J; bases not matched to a gene: 13. The CDR3 loop spans 15 amino acids. Germline V gives CDR1 DFQATT, CDR2 SNEGSKA (reference sequence).

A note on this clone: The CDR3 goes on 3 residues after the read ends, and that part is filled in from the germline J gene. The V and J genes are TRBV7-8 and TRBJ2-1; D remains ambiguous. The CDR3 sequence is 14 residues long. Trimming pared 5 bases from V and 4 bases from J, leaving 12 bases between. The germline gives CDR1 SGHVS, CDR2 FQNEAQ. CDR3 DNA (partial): TGTGCCAGCAGCCAGAACGAGGTGTACAATGAG. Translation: CASSQNEVYNE. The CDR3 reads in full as CASSQNEVYNEQFF.

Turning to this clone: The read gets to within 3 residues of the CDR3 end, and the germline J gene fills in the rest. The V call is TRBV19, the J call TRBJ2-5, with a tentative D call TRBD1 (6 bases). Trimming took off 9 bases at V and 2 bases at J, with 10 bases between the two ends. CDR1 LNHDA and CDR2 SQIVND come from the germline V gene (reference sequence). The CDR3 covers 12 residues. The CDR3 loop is CASTDRQETQYF. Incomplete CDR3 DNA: TGTGCCAGCACGGACAGACAAGAGACC.

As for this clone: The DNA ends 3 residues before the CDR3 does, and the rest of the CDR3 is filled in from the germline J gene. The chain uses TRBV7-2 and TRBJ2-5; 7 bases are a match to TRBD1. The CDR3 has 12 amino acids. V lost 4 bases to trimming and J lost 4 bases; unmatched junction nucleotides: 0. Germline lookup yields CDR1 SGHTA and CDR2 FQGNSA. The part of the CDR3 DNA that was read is TGTGCCAGCAGCTACAGGGGAGAGACC. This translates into CASSYRGET. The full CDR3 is CASSYRGETQYF.

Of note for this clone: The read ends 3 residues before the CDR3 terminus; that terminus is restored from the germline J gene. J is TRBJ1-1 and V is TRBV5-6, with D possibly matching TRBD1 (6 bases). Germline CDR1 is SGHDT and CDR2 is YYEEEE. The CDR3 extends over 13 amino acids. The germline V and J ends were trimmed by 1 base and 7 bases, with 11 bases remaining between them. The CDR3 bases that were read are TGTGCCAGCAGCTTGACAGGGCCAAGTGAA. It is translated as CASSLTGPSE. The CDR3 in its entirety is CASSLTGPSEAFF.